This T cell receptor (beta chain) originates from a study of post-analysis software for immune sequencing data. Study-wide background: Relapsing-remitting, secondary progressive and progressive-relapsing multiple sclerosis were all included among the disease courses. Study-level findings and limits: Strong same-batch co-clustering of samples appeared with F measure clustering. People with multiple sclerosis had a significantly lower normalized Chao1 diversity than controls did. Patients showed TRBV5-6, TRBV5-1 and TRBV20-1 among 4 or 5 TRBV segments more frequent than in controls.

With 6 bases clipped from V and 4 bases from J, the junction kept 13 bases outside the gene matches. The CDR3 consists of 15 residues. Germline V lookup: CDR1 SGHRS, CDR2 YFSETQ. A remark on this clonotype: Its antigen is still unknown.

Unique molecular identifiers tagged the TCR beta cDNA libraries. Yield was some 500,000 cDNA molecules from around 0.96 to 9.9 million T cells. TCRdb ran MiXCR on the PCR reads and lists one entry per CDR3 protein. Here the sample spans more than 450,000 distinct CDR3 sequences, roughly 40% being singletons. This receptor was taken from a girl aged 5 to 17 with multiple sclerosis. The rearrangement links TRBV5-1 to TRBJ2-7; 7 nucleotides agree with TRBD1. Input material: blood. The CDR3 nucleotides are TGCGCCAGCACCAGAGAACAGGGGTGGGGTTACGAGCAGTACTTC. Translating gives CASTREQGWGYEQYF.